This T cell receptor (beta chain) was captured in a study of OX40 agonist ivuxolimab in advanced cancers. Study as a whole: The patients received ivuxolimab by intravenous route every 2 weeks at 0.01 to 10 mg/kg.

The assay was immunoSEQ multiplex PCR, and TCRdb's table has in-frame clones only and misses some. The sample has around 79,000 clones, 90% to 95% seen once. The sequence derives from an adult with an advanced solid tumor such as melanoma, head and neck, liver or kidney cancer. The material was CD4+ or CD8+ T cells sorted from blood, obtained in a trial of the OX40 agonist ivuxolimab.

The CDR3 DNA reads TGCGCCAGCAGCCTAGCATCTCCGGGACAACCTAATGAAAAACTGTTTTTT. It translates to CASSLASPGQPNEKLFF. The rearrangement joins TRBV5-1 to TRBJ1-4; TRBD1 might be the D (6 bases). The CDR3 spans 17 residues. CDR1 is SGHRS, CDR2 YFSETQ, per germline. Trimming removed 4 bases at V and 3 bases at J, with 19 bases between.